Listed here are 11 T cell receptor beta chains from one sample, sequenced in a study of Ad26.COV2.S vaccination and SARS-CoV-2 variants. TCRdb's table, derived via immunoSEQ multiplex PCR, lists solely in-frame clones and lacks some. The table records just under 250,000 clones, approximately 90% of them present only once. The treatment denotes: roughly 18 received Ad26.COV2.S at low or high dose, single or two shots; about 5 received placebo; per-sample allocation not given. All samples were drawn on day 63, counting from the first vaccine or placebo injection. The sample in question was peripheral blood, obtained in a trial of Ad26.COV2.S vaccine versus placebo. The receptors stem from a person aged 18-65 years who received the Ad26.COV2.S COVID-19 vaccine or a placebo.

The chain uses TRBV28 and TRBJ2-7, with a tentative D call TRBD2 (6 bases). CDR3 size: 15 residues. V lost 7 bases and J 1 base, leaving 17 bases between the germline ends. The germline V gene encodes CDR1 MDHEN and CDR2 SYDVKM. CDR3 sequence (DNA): TGTGCCAGCATCTCCCGGGGACTCCGATCCTACGAGCAGTACTTC. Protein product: CASISRGLRSYEQYF.

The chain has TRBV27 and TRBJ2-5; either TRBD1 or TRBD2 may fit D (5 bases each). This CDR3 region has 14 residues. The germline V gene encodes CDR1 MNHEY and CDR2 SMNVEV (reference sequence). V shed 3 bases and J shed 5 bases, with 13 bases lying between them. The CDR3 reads CASSFGDRGETQYF. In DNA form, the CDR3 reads TGTGCCAGCAGTTTTGGGGACCGTGGGGAGACCCAGTACTTC.

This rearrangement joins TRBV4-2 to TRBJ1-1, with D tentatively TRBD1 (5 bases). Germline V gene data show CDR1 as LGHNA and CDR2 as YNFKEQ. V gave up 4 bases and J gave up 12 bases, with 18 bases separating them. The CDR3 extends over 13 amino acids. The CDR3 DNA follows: TGTGCCAGCAGCCCTTTCTTAGAGGGGATAACTTTCTTT. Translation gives CASSPFLEGITFF.

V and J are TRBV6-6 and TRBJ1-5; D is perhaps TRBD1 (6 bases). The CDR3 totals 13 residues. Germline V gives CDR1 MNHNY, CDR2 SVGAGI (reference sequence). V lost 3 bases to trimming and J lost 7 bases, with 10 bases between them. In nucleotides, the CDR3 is TGTGCCAGCAGTTATTCGGACAGACAGCCCCAGCATTTT. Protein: CASSYSDRQPQHF.

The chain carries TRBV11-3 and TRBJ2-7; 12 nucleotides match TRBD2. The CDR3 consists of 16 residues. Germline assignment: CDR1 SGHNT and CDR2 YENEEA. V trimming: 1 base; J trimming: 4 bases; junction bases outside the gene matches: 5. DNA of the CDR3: TGTGCCAGCAGCTTAGTGACTAGCGGGAGAGCATACGAGCAGTACTTC. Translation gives CASSLVTSGRAYEQYF.

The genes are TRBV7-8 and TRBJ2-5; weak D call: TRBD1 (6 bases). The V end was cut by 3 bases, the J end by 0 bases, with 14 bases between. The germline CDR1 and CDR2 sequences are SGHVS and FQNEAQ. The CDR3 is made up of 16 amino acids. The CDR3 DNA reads TGTGCCAGCAGCTTTCCAGGGGTCGGGTACCAAGAGACCCAGTACTTC. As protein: CASSFPGVGYQETQYF.

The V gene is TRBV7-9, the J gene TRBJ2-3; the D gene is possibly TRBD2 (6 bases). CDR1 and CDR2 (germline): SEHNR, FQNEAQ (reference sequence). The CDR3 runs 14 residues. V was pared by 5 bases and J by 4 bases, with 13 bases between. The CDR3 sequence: CASSRRAGADTQYF. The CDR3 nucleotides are TGTGCCAGCAGCCGGAGGGCCGGGGCAGATACGCAGTATTTT.

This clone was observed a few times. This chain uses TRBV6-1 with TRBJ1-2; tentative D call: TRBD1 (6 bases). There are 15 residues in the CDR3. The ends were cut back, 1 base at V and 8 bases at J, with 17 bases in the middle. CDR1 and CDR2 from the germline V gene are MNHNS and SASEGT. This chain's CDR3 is CASSEEETGLRGYTF. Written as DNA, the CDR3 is TGTGCCAGCAGTGAAGAGGAGACAGGTCTCCGGGGCTACACCTTC.

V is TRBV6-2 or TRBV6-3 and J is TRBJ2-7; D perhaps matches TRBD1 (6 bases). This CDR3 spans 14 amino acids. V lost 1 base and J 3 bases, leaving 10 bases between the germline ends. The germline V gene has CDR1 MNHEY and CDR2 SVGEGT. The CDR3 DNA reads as TGTGCCAGCAGTTACTTACAGGGTAACTACGAGCAGTACTTC. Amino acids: CASSYLQGNYEQYF.

The CDR3 region is CASSAQNTEAFF. CDR3 coding DNA: TGCGCCAGCAGTGCACAGAACACTGAAGCTTTCTTT. The chain joins TRBV10-2 to TRBJ1-1; unclear D gene. With 4 bases removed from V and 1 base from J, the gap between germline ends came to 4 bases. The CDR3 spans 12 residues. Germline-derived CDR1 and CDR2 are WSHSY and SAAADI.

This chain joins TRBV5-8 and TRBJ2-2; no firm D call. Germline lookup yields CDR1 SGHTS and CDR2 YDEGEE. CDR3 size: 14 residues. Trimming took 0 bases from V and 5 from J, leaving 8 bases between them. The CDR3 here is CASSLGQTTGELFF. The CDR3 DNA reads TGTGCCAGCAGCTTGGGACAAACGACCGGGGAGCTGTTTTTT.